This T cell receptor beta chain originates from a study of cytomegalovirus exposure and HLA in healthy donors. General study points: In a later analysis, TCR beta V- and J-gene trimming was associated with a missense DCLRE1C variant.

The CDR3 is 14 residues long. The germline CDR1 and CDR2 sequences are MNHNY and SVGAGI (reference sequence). The primer mix had 60 Vbeta and 13 Jbeta primers. Clones were read by immunoSEQ multiplex PCR, and TCRdb kept only the in-frame ones, dropping some. Among some 190,000 clones listed, around 88% were seen once. In the case of this clone: Antigen specificity is unknown. Germline and junction disagree at one end, which may indicate a read error.

The sequence was obtained from a woman in her 30s in good health and CMV-seronegative. V usage is TRBV6-6 and J usage is TRBJ1-5; the D gene is possibly TRBD1 (6 bases). The source material was PBMCs. The CDR3 nucleotides are TGTGCCAGCAGTTACTCGGTAGGACAGAGATCGTCCTTTTTT. This encodes CASSYSVGQRSSFF.